This T cell receptor (beta chain) was recovered during a study of cytomegalovirus exposure and HLA in healthy donors. Study conclusions and caveats: Data from an earlier analysis indicated that most TCR beta V segments were productive either about 87% or about 30% of the time.

PCR involved 60 Vbeta and 13 Jbeta primers. As processed by the authors: Later analysis identified around 85 million unique TCR beta chains, around 10 million shared. Profiled with immunoSEQ multiplex PCR; TCRdb holds only in-frame clones, not every one. For V, J and clone size, that table is used; D and trimming come from the DNA. The repertoire holds around 140,000 clones, with around two thirds as singletons. This clone was observed once. Its antigen is undetermined. The ends lost 6 bases at V and 7 bases at J; junction bases unmatched: 34. The CDR3 runs to 22 residues. Germline loops: CDR1 SGHVS, CDR2 FNYEAQ.

This TCR derives from a woman aged 40-49 years in good health and CMV-seronegative. Source material: PBMCs. J is TRBJ1-1 and V is TRBV7-6; 8 nucleotides agree with TRBD1. CDR3 sequence reads: CASSSADRDLYSVNEGPHEAFF. The CDR3 DNA sequence: TGTGCCAGCAGTTCCGCGGACAGGGATCTTTATTCGGTCAACGAGGGTCCGCATGAAGCTTTCTTT. Together with reference TRBV7-6 and TRBJ1-1, the CDR3 gives the full variable domain: GAGVSQSPRYKVTKRGQDVALRCDPISGHVSLYWYRQALGQGPEFLTYFNYEAQQDKSGLPNDRFSAERPEGSISTLTIQRTEQRDSAMYRCASSSADRDLYSVNEGPHEAFFGQGTRLTVV.